This passage covers 3 T cell receptor beta chains from one sample sequenced in a study of neurological immune-mediated disorders. TCRdb reprocessed the 5' RACE reads via MiXCR and lists one record per CDR3 protein. This repertoire shows 30,000 to 40,000 distinct CDR3 sequences, over 8.5% found once; its top ten account for around 3.9%. As for time point: technical triplicate 1. The sample consisted of PBMCs. The receptors derive from a man between 60 and 75 years old with HTLV-1-associated myelopathy (HAM/TSP).

This clonotype was seen at least ten times. J is TRBJ1-5 and V is TRBV5-1, with TRBD1 matching over 7 bases. Germline V gene data show CDR1 as SGHRS and CDR2 as YFSETQ. Unmatched junction bases numbered 5, after V lost 1 base and J lost 4 bases. The CDR3 is made up of 15 amino acids. The CDR3 loop reads CASSLSTGANQPQHF. In nucleotides, the CDR3 is TGCGCCAGCAGCTTGTCTACAGGGGCAAATCAGCCCCAGCATTTT.

The chain combines TRBV5-1 with TRBJ2-3; D not certain. The CDR3 sequence is 13 residues long. Germline CDR1 SGHRS, CDR2 YFSETQ. V was cut by 0 bases and J by 4 bases, with 6 bases left in between. CDR3 DNA: TGCGCCAGCAGCTTGGCTGGGTCAGATACGCAGTATTTT. As protein: CASSLAGSDTQYF.

The sample holds many counts of this clonotype. The chain employs TRBV7-2 and TRBJ2-7; TRBD2 is a possible D gene (5 bases). V was shortened by 8 bases and J by 5 bases, with 13 bases between the two germline ends. Germline CDR1 is SGHTA and CDR2 is FQGNSA. The CDR3 consists of 12 residues. CDR3 in DNA: TGTGCCAGCGGCCAATGGCGGGACGAGCAGTACTTC. It is translated as CASGQWRDEQYF.